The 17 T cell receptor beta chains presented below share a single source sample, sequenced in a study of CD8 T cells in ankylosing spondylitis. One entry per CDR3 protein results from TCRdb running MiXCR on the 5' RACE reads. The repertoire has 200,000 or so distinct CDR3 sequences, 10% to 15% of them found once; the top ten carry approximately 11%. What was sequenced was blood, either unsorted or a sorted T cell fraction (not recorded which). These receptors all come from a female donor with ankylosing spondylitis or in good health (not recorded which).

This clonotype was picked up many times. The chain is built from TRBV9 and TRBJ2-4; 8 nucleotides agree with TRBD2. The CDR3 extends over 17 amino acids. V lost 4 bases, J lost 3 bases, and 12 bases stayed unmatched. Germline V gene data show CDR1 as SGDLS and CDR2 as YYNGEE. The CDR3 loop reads CASSTDGGGSVKNIQYF. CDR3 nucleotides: TGTGCCAGCAGCACAGACGGGGGGGGGTCGGTCAAAAACATTCAGTACTTC.

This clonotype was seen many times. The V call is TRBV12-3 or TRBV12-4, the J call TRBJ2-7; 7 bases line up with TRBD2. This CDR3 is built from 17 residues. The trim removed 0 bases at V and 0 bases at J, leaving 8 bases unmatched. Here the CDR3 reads CASSLALGLAASYEQYF. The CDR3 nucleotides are TGTGCCAGCAGTTTAGCGCTAGGGCTAGCGGCCTCCTACGAGCAGTACTTC.

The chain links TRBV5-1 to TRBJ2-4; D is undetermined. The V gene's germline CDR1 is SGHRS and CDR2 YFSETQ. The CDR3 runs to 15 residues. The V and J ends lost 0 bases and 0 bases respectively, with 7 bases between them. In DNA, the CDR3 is TGCGCCAGCAGCTTGGACCGCCTAGCCAAAAACATTCAGTACTTC. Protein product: CASSLDRLAKNIQYF. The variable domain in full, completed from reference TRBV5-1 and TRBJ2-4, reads KAGVTQTPRYLIKTRGQQVTLSCSPISGHRSVSWYQQTPGQGLQFLFEYFSETQRNKGNFPGRFSGRQFSNSRSEMNVSTLELGDSALYLCASSLDRLAKNIQYFGAGTRLSVL.

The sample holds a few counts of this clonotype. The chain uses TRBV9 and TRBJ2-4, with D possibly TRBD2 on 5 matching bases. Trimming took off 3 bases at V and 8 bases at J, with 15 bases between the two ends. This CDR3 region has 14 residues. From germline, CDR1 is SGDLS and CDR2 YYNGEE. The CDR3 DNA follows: TGTGCCAGCAGCGGGGCCGGGGTTTTAGACATTCAGTACTTC. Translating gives CASSGAGVLDIQYF.

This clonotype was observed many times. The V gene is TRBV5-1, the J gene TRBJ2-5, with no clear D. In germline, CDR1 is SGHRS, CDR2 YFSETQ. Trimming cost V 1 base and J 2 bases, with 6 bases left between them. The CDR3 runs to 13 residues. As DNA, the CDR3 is TGCGCCAGCAGCTTGAACGGGCAAGAGACCCAGTACTTC. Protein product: CASSLNGQETQYF.

The CDR3 nucleotides read TGCGCCAGCAGCAGACGCGCCGGGACTAGGGACGACAATGAGCAGTTCTTC. Residues: CASSRRAGTRDDNEQFF. The V gene is TRBV5-1, the J gene TRBJ2-1; 8 bases are a match to TRBD2. Trimming cost V 4 bases and J 5 bases; bases outside gene matches: 14. Germline values: CDR1 SGHRS, CDR2 YFSETQ. The CDR3 loop spans 17 amino acids.

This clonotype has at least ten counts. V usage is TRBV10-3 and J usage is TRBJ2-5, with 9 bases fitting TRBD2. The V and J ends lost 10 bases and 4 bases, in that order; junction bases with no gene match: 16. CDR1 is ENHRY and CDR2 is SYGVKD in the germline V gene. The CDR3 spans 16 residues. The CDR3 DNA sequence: TGTGCCACCTTCCCTGGCGCGGGAGGGGTAGGAGAGACCCAGTACTTC. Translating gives CATFPGAGGVGETQYF.

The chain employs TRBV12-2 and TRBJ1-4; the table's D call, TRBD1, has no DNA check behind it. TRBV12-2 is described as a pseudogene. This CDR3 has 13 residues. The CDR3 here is CASRGTINEKLFF. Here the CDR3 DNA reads TGTGCAAGTCGCGGGACAATCAATGAAAAACTGTTTTTT.

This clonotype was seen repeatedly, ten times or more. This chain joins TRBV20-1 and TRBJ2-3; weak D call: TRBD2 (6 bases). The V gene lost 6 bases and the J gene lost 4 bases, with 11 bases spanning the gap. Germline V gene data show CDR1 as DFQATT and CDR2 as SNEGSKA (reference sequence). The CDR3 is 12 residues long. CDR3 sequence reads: CSARLVSDTQYF. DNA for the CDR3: TGCAGTGCCAGACTAGTTTCAGATACGCAGTATTTT.

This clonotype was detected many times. In DNA, the CDR3 is TGTGCCAGCAGTTCCTGGGACGGCCCCTACGAGCAGTACTTC. Translation: CASSSWDGPYEQYF. The chain links TRBV7-2 to TRBJ2-7; D is tentatively TRBD1 or TRBD2 (5 bases each). The CDR3 sequence is 14 residues long. Per the germline V gene, CDR1 is SGHTA and CDR2 is FQGNSA. The V and J ends lost 6 bases and 2 bases respectively, with 14 bases between them.

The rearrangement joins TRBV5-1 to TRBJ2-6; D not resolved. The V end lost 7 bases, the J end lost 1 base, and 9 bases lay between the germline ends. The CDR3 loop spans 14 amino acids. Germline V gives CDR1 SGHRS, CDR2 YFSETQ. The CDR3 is CASLNPSGANVLTF. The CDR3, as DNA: TGCGCCAGCCTAAACCCTTCTGGGGCCAACGTCCTGACTTTC. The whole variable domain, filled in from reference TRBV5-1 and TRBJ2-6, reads KAGVTQTPRYLIKTRGQQVTLSCSPISGHRSVSWYQQTPGQGLQFLFEYFSETQRNKGNFPGRFSGRQFSNSRSEMNVSTLELGDSALYLCASLNPSGANVLTFGAGSRLTVL.

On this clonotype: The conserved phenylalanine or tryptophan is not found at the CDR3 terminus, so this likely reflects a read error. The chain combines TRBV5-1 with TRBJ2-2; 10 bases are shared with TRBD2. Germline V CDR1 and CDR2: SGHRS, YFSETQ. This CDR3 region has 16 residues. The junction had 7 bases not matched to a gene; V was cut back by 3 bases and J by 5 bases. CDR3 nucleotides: TGCGCCAGCAGCTCGGTCCTAGCGGGAGATACCGGGGAGCTGTTTTCT. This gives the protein CASSSVLAGDTGELFS.

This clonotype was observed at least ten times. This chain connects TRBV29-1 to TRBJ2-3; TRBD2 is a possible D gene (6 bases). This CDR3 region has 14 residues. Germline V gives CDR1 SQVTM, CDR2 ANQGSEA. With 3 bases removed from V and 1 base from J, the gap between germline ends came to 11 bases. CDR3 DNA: TGCAGCGTTGAGGGCGGGATCGGCACAGATACGCAGTATTTT. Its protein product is CSVEGGIGTDTQYF.

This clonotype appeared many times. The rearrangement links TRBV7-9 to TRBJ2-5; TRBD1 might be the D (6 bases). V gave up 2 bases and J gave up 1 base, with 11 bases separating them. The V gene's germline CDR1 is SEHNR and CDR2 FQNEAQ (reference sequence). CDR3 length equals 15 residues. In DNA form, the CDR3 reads TGTGCCAGCAGCTTACCCAGACAGGTCCAAGAGACCCAGTACTTC. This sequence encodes CASSLPRQVQETQYF.

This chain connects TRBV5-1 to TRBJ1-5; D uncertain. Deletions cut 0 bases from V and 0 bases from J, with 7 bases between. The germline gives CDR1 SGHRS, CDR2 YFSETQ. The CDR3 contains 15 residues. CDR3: CASSLEGVSNQPQHF. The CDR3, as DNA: TGCGCCAGCAGCTTGGAGGGAGTTAGCAATCAGCCCCAGCATTTT.

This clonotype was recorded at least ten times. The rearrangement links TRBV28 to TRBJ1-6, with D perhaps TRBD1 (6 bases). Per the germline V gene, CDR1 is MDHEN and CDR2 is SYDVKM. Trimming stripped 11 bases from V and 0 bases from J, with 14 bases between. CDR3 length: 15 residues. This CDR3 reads CASSDRSSYNSPLHF. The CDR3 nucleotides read TGTGCCTCTTCCGACAGGAGCTCCTATAATTCACCCCTCCACTTT.

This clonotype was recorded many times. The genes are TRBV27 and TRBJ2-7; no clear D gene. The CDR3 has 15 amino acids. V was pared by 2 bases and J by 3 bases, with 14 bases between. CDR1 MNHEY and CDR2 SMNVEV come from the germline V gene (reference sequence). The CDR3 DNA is TGTGCCAGCAGTTTAAGCCCACATCTTCACTACGAGCAGTACTTC. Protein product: CASSLSPHLHYEQYF.